This T cell receptor beta chain was documented in a study of Ad26.COV2.S vaccination and SARS-CoV-2 variants. About the research overall: Donor got 5x10^10 or 1x10^11 viral particles of Ad26.COV2.S. Study observations and caveats: For non-spike TCRs, breadth in vaccine recipients resembled that in placebo recipients. Vaccine recipients showed a spike-specific TCR breadth that was higher than in placebo recipients.

Worth noting for this clone: Its antigen is unidentified.

Data came from immunoSEQ multiplex PCR; TCRdb stores just in-frame clones and leaves some out. The sample has approximately 400,000 clones; 80% to 90% are singletons. Treatment denoted: about 20 received Ad26.COV2.S at low or high dose, single or two shots; about 5 received placebo; per-sample allocation not given. Day 63 after the first vaccine or placebo injection was the time point for sampling. The vaccine antigen was prefusion-stabilized Wuhan SARS-CoV-2 spike. The V and J ends lost 2 bases and 2 bases, in that order; junction bases with no gene match: 2. The CDR3 is made up of 14 amino acids. CDR1 is SGHRS and CDR2 is YFSETQ in the germline V gene.

The receptor was derived from a person aged 18-60 years who received the Ad26.COV2.S COVID-19 vaccine or a placebo. The sample consisted of peripheral blood, taken in a trial of Ad26.COV2.S vaccine versus placebo. V and J are TRBV5-1 and TRBJ2-5; 8 bases agree with TRBD2. CDR3 nucleotide sequence: TGCGCCAGCAGCTTAACTAGCGGACAAGAGACCCAGTACTTC. Amino acid sequence: CASSLTSGQETQYF.